A selection of T cell receptor beta chains follows, all from one sample in a study of control samples from healthy donors and cancer patients. Sequencing was performed with immunoSEQ multiplex PCR; in TCRdb, only in-frame clones are kept and a portion is missing. Of 75,000 to 90,000 clones listed, about nine tenths are singletons. Sequenced input: blood. Receptors originate from a young man in good health. Both conserved end residues are trimmed from each CDR3.

TRBJ2-3 | TRBV11-2 | ASSFGTDTQY
TRBJ1-2 | TRBV19 | ASSIGQGLKGYT
TRBJ1-6 | TRBV6-5 | ASSYKGGSYNSPLH
TRBJ1-5 | TRBV2 | ASRDGQGHQPQH
TRBJ2-1 | TRBV4-1 | ASSHGLLNEQF
TRBJ1-6 | TRBV2 | ASSLGQANSPLH
TRBJ2-7 | TRBV25-1 | ASSEYSYEQY
TRBJ1-5 | TRBV30 | AWSGGNNQPQH
TRBJ1-2 | TRBV4-2 | ASSLRGDDGYT
TRBJ2-1 | TRBV12-5 | ASGRTQGGEQF
TRBJ2-7 | TRBV4-1 | ASSNRAGGPSYEQY
TRBJ1-3 | TRBV5-1 | ASSPTTNLPGNTIY
TRBJ2-1 | TRBV5-1 | ASSLASGSYNEQF
TRBJ2-7 | TRBV7-3 | ASSLRGGGGQTSYEQY
TRBJ1-5 | TRBV4-1 | ASSQGPDRQAGRNQPQH
TRBJ2-3 | TRBV30 | AWSPGQGRTDTQY
TRBJ2-1 | TRBV7-9 | ASSLAVGGDAYNEQF
TRBJ2-5 | TRBV20-1 | SASSVSQETQY
TRBJ1-4 | TRBV12-5 | ASGSLTGANEKLF
TRBJ1-5 | TRBV12-5 | ASGFILRTANQPQH
TRBJ1-2 | TRBV2 | ASRLTGDYGYT
TRBJ2-3 | TRBV4-2 | ASSQDGGSTDTQY
TRBJ1-2 | TRBV12-3/TRBV12-4 | ASSQGQGYT
TRBJ2-1 | TRBV24-1 | ATSDWIAGAYNEQF
TRBJ2-3 | TRBV5-1 | ASSTGTSGGDTQY
TRBJ2-2 | TRBV7-9 | ASSPGNTGELF
TRBJ2-1 | TRBV7-2 | ASRKPGGNNEQF
TRBJ2-5 | TRBV11-2 | ASSFHSRGHQETQY
TRBJ2-4 | TRBV27 | ASSPQRPENIQY